The text below deals with one TCR beta chain. Its antigen remains unknown. Measured with immunoSEQ multiplex PCR; TCRdb has only the in-frame clones, and not every one. The sample has about 350,000 clones; 92% are singletons. The data are from a study of Ad26.COV2.S vaccination and SARS-CoV-2 variants. Study-wide results and caveats: It was vaccine recipients, not placebo recipients, who had the higher spike-specific TCR breadth. Vaccinees and placebo recipients showed similar non-spike TCR breadth. Considerable breadth of spike-specific CD8+ and CD4+ T cell responses has reportedly been documented following vaccination. Measurements of TCR breadth and depth may have given underestimates of the total T cell responses.

Between the trimmed V and J ends, which lost 6 bases and 6 bases, there was a span of 16 bases. Germline values: CDR1 MNHEY, CDR2 SMNVEV (reference sequence). The CDR3 is 14 residues long. The sequencing used peripheral blood, collected after recovery from COVID-19. The rearrangement links TRBV27 to TRBJ2-3, with D possibly TRBD2 on 7 matching bases. The sequence derives from a human donor who had recovered from COVID-19. In nucleotides, the CDR3 is TGTGCCAGCAGCGGCAAGGGGGGGCCGGATACGCAGTATTTT. Protein: CASSGKGGPDTQYF.